This TCR beta chain was retrieved from a study of blood T cells in healthy people across ages. Study-level findings and limits: Aged donors had fewer naive CD4+ cells and lower diversity than long-lived donors.

Using a J-beta primer mix together with a sample-barcoded 5' primer, a second PCR was run for roughly 7 to 12 cycles. TCRdb itself ran the 5' RACE reads through MiXCR, one entry per CDR3 protein. Of 800,000 to 950,000 distinct CDR3 sequences listed, around 29% are singletons. V was pared by 4 bases and J by 2 bases, with 8 bases of the junction left unmatched. Germline CDR1 SEHNR, CDR2 FQNEAQ (reference sequence). The CDR3 runs to 15 residues. This clonotype was counted a few times. Its antigen is not known. These same records also appear under a second study, on T cells of mothers and their children. That publication notes: The authors added sample barcodes and 2-4 random nucleotides using the M1S primer of the second PCR.

V gene TRBV7-9 combines with J gene TRBJ2-7, with 7 nucleotides matching TRBD2. Sequenced input: blood. This receptor was taken from a woman aged 40 to 55 in good health. The CDR3 sequence is CASSSPAAGTYEQYF. CDR3 coding DNA: TGTGCCAGCAGCTCCCCTGCAGCGGGGACCTACGAGCAGTACTTC. The variable domain in full, completed from reference TRBV7-9 and TRBJ2-7, reads DTGVSQNPRHKITKRGQNVTFRCDPISEHNRLYWYRQTLGQGPEFLTYFQNEAQLEKSRLLSDRFSAERPKGSFSTLEIQRTEQGDSAMYLCASSSPAAGTYEQYFGPGTRLTVT.